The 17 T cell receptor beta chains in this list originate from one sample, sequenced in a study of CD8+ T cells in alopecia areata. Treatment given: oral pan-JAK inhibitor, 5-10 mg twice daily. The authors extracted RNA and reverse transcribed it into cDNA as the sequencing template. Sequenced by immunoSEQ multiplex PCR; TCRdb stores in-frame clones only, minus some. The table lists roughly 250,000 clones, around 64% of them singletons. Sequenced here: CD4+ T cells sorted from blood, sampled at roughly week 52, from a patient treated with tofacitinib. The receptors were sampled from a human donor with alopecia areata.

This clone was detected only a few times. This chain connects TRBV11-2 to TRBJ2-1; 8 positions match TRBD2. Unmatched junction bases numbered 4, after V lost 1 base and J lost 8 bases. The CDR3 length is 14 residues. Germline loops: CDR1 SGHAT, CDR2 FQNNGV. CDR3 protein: CASSLALAGHEQFF. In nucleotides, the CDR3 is TGTGCCAGCAGCTTAGCCTTAGCGGGGCATGAGCAGTTCTTC.

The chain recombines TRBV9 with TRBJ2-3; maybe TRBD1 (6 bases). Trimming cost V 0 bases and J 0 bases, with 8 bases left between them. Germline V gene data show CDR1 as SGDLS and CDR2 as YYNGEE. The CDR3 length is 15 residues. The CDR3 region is CASSVVGASTDTQYF. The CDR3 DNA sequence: TGTGCCAGCAGCGTAGTGGGGGCTAGCACAGATACGCAGTATTTT.

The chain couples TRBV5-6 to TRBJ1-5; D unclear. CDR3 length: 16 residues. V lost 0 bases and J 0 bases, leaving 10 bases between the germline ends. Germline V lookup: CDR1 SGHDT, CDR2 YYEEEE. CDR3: CASSLASWDSNQPQHF. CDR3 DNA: TGTGCCAGCAGCTTGGCTAGCTGGGATAGCAATCAGCCCCAGCATTTT.

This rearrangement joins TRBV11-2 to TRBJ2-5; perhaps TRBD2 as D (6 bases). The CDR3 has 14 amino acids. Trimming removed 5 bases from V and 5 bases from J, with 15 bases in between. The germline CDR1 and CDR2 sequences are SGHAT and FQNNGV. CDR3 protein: CASSPGIRGETQYF. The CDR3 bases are TGTGCCAGCAGCCCGGGCATTCGGGGGGAGACCCAGTACTTC.

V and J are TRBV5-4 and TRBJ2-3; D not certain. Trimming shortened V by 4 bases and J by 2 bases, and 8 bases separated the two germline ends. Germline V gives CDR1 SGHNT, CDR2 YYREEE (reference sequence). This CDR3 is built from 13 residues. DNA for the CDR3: TGTGCCAGCAGCCAACCAACCACAGATACGCAGTATTTT. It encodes CASSQPTTDTQYF.

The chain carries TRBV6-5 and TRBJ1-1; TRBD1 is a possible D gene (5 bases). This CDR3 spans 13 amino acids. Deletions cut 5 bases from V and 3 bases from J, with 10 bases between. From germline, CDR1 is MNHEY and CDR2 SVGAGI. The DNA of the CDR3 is TGTGCCAGCAGTGGGCAGGGAGACACTGAAGCTTTCTTT. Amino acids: CASSGQGDTEAFF.

CDR3 nucleotide sequence: TGCGCCAGCAGCCGTTCAATGGGGGAGCGCACAGATACGCAGTATTTT. Translating it yields CASSRSMGERTDTQYF. The rearrangement links TRBV4-3 to TRBJ2-3; D may match TRBD1 or TRBD2 (5 bases each). The V gene's germline CDR1 is LGHNA and CDR2 YSLEER. This CDR3 is built from 16 residues. With 4 bases removed from V and 1 base from J, the gap between germline ends came to 15 bases.

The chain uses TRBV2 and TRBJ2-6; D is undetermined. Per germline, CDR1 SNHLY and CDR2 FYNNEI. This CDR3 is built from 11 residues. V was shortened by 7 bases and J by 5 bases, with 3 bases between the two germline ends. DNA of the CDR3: TGTGCCAGCATCTGGGCCAACGTCCTGACTTTC. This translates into CASIWANVLTF.

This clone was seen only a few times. CDR3 bases: TGTGCCAGCAGCGTAAGAAGGAACACTGAAGCTTTCTTT. It codes for CASSVRRNTEAFF. This rearrangement joins TRBV11-3 to TRBJ1-1, with unresolved D. Germline CDR1 SGHNT, CDR2 YENEEA. The CDR3 is 13 amino acids. With 5 bases removed from V and 1 base from J, the gap between germline ends came to 8 bases.

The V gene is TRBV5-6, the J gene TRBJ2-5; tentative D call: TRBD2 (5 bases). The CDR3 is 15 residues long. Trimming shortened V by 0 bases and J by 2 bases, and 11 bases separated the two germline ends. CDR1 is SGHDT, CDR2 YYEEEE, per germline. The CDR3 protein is CASSLAGLAQETQYF. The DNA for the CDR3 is TGTGCCAGCAGCTTGGCCGGGCTAGCTCAAGAGACCCAGTACTTC. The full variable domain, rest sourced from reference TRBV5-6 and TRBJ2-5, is DAGVTQSPTHLIKTRGQQVTLRCSPKSGHDTVSWYQQALGQGPQFIFQYYEEEERQRGNFPDRFSGHQFPNYSSELNVNALLLGDSALYLCASSLAGLAQETQYFGPGTRLLVL.

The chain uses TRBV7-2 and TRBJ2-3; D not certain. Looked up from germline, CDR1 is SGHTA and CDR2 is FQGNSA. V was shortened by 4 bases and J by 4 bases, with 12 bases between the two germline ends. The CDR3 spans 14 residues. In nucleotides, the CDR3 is TGTGCCAGCAGCTCTACGGGTTGGGCAGATACGCAGTATTTT. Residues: CASSSTGWADTQYF.

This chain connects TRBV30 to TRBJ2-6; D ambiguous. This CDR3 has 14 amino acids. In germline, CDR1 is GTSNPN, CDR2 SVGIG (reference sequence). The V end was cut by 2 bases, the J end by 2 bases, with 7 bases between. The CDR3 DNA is TGTGCCTGGAGTCTCGGCACTGGGGCCAACGTCCTGACTTTC. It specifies CAWSLGTGANVLTF.

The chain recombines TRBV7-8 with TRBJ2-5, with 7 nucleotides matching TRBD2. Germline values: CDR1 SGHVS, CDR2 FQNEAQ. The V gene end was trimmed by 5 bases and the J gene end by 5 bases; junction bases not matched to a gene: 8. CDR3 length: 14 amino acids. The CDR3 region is CASSPGGFFETQYF. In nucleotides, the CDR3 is TGTGCCAGCAGCCCCGGGGGGTTTTTTGAGACCCAGTACTTC.

Here the CDR3 reads CAWSRGTSNQPQHF. The DNA for the CDR3 is TGTGCCTGGAGTAGGGGCACAAGCAATCAGCCCCAGCATTTT. The chain has TRBV30 and TRBJ1-5, with TRBD1 as a possible D gene (5 bases). V lost 2 bases, J lost 1 base, and 9 bases lay in between. This CDR3 region has 14 residues. In germline, CDR1 is GTSNPN, CDR2 SVGIG (reference sequence).

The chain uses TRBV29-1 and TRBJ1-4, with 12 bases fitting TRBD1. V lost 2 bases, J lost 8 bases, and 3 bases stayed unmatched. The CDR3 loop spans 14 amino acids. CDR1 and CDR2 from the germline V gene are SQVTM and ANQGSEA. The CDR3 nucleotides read TGCAGCGTTGAACTCGGGACAGGGGGCGAAAAACTGTTTTTT. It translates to CSVELGTGGEKLFF.

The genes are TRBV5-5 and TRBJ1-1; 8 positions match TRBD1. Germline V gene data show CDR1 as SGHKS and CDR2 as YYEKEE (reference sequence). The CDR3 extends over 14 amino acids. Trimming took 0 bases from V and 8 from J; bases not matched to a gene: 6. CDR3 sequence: CASSLEGQGTEAFF. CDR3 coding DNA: TGTGCCAGCAGCTTGGAAGGACAGGGTACCGAAGCTTTCTTT.

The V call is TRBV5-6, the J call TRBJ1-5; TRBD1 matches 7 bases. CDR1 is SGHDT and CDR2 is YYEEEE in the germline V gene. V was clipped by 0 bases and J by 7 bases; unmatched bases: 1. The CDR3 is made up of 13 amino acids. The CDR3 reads CASSLEGAQPQHF. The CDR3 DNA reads TGTGCCAGCAGCTTGGAGGGGGCGCAGCCCCAGCATTTT. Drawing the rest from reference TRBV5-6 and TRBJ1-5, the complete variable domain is DAGVTQSPTHLIKTRGQQVTLRCSPKSGHDTVSWYQQALGQGPQFIFQYYEEEERQRGNFPDRFSGHQFPNYSSELNVNALLLGDSALYLCASSLEGAQPQHFGDGTRLSIL.